This T cell receptor beta chain was retrieved from a study of T cell responses to AZD1222 COVID-19 vaccine (dated by TCRdb to about 2021). Context from the whole study: A total of under 250 trial participants underwent TCR sequencing, of whom around 210 had received two doses of AZD1222 and approximately 25 had received two doses of the MenACWY control vaccine. Trial participants were enrolled by age into subgroups of 18-55, 56-69 and 70-plus years, and approximately 150, 30 and 60 TCR-sequenced participants, respectively, were included in these subgroups.

Measured from the cysteine to the phenylalanine, the CDR3 is 13 residues long. The kept DNA is CDR3 alone, 39 bases in frame from the first base. V loses 1 base, J loses 2 bases, and the germline ends lie 5 bases apart. Explained via the paper, the time point label denotes: about 28 days (+/-7) after the second vaccine dose. AZD1222 recipients with second doses at about 4 weeks or about 12 weeks were pooled, because spike-specific TCR depth and breadth did not differ between schedules. Samples from vaccinated people were obtained from the UK trials COV001 and COV002, which included a single-blind randomized controlled phase 2/3 trial of AZD1222 (ChAdOx1 nCoV-19) in healthy adults. Trial participant PBMC samples were collected at day 0 and day 28 after the second dose for TCRbeta chain sequencing. The CDR3 regions of human TCRbeta chains were subjected to immunosequencing. The paper's data handling went like this. Repertoire TCRs were checked for matches against a reference library of SARS-CoV-2-specific TCRs that had been generated using the MIRA antigen-specificity platform. Breadth meant the fraction of unique TCRs that were SARS-CoV-2-associated, whereas depth meant the fraction of total T cells that were SARS-CoV-2-associated. Using the MIRA data, every spike-specific TCR was mapped to the spike region that the TCR reacted to and assigned to either a CD4 or a CD8 class. Log10-transformed breadth and depth values were compared by one-way ANOVA with Sidak's multiple comparisons tests. This immuneACCESS table, as held by TCRdb, lists in-frame sequences with V and J called but not all clones. Of the missing ones, under half trace to an unresolved V gene in checked studies; the others have no known cause. V and J calls and clone size are given by that table; D and trimming were obtained from the DNA. The sample table records 150,000 or so clones; roughly 94% of these occur just once. 4% to 5.5% of the sample rests with the top ten.

This clone showed up just once. What antigen it recognizes has not been identified. Base-call qualities are not available, and no considerably larger clone is one nucleotide away. Study-level results and caveats: No day 14 peak-response samples were available, so repertoires were characterized only after the peak T cell response. Participants were mostly white British and included more females than males, and it was suggested by the authors that clonal diversity may have been underestimated. The vaccine-associated CD4 TCRs covered the entire spike protein, and the dominant responses fell in regions 160-218 and 743-854. The 56-69-year group was small, and its depth increase did not reach significance, likely because of low power. Spike-specific TCR breadth and depth rose significantly after two AZD1222 doses compared with day 0 and with MenACWY recipients. Reportedly, almost half of the unique spike-specific TCRs recognized epitopes lying outside the regions that are mutated in the B.1.351 and B.1.1.7 variants. Conclusions about previously exposed vaccinees are limited because only five to seven AZD1222 recipients were SARS-CoV-2 seropositive at baseline.

The rearranged chain carries TRBV12-3 or TRBV12-4 and TRBJ1-1; no D segment can be confidently identified. The source material was peripheral blood, sampled 28 days after the second AZD1222 dose. This clonotype was obtained from an adult who received the AZD1222 COVID-19 vaccine. The base sequence is TGTGCCAGCAGTTTAGGTTTTAACACTGAAGCTTTCTTT. This gives the protein CASSLGFNTEAFF.